Below, one TCR beta chain is given with its context. The data were obtained in a study of blood T cell repertoires in COVID-19. Whole-study context: Researchers got acute and convalescent COVID-19 samples from the United States, Italy and Spain. PBMCs, B-cell-depleted T cells, or T cells provided the cDNA or gDNA that made up the material.

In the study's own analysis: Amplification with reference gene primers provided the estimates of nucleated cell counts. Assay used: immunoSEQ multiplex PCR; TCRdb lists only in-frame clones, some missing. That table gives V, J and clone size, and the DNA gave D and trimming. The data contain about 190,000 clones, under 90% of them singletons. The material sequenced was peripheral blood. The sequence came from a woman of 80 years or more with active or convalescent COVID-19.

The CDR3 protein is CASSARGGQPQHF. The CDR3 bases are TGTGCCAGCAGTGCGAGGGGGGGTCAGCCCCAGCATTTT. This chain links TRBV2 with TRBJ1-5; D might be TRBD1 (6 bases). The CDR3 runs 13 residues. With 4 bases removed from V and 6 bases from J, the gap between germline ends came to 10 bases. CDR1 and CDR2 from the germline V gene are SNHLY and FYNNEI.